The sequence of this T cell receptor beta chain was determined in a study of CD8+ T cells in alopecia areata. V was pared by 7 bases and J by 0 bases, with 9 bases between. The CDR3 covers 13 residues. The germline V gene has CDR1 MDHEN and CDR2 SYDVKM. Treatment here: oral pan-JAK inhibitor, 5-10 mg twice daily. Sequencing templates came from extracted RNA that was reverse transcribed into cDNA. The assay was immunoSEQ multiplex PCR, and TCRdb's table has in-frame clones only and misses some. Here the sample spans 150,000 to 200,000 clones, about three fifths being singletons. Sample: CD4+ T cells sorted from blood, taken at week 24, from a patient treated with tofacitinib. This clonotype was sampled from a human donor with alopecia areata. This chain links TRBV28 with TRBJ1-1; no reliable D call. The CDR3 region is CASTYSMNTEAFF. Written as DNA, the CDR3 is TGTGCCAGCACTTATTCGATGAACACTGAAGCTTTCTTT.